This T cell receptor beta chain was documented in a study of T cell responses to AZD1222 COVID-19 vaccine. The study, taken as a whole, reports: Seropositive status at baseline applied to only 5 or 6 AZD1222 recipients. Spike-specific TCR repertoires showed rising breadth and depth after two AZD1222 doses.

There are 18 residues in the CDR3. Germline V lookup: CDR1 SEHNR, CDR2 FQNEAQ (reference sequence). Trimming removed 0 bases at V and 0 bases at J, with 12 bases between. Concerning this clone itself: Its specificity is not known.

Here immunoSEQ multiplex PCR was the method, and the copy in TCRdb shows in-frame clones only, minus some. This sample yields some 200,000 clones, of which around 94% are seen a single time; 3.6% belongs to the top ten. The sequencing used peripheral blood, collected 28 days after the second dose of the MenACWY control vaccine. The source is an adult who received the MenACWY meningococcal vaccine as a control. The chain carries TRBV7-9 and TRBJ2-6, with D possibly being TRBD2 (5 bases). The CDR3 coding sequence is TGTGCCAGCAGCTTAGCGCGGGTGTTGAGCTCTGGGGCCAACGTCCTGACTTTC. Translation: CASSLARVLSSGANVLTF.